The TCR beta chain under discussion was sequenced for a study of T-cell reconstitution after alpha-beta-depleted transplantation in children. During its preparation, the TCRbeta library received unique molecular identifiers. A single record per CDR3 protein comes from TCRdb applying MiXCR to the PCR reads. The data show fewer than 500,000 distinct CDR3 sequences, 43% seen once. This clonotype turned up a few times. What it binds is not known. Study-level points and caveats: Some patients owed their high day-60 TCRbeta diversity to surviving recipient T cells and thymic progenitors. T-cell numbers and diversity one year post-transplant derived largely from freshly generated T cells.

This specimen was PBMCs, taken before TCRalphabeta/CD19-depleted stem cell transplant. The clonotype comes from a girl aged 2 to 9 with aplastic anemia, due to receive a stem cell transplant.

This CDR3 is CSARGQRSGNTIYF. CDR3 coding DNA: TGCAGTGCCAGGGGACAGCGCTCTGGAAACACCATATATTTT. V and J are TRBV20-1 and TRBJ1-3; TRBD1 agrees at 7 bases. Germline V lookup: CDR1 DFQATT, CDR2 SNEGSKA (reference sequence). V lost 6 bases and J lost 0; bases outside the gene matches: 5. CDR3 length: 14 amino acids.